The sequence of this T cell receptor beta chain was determined in a study of blood T cell repertoires in COVID-19. The CDR3 consists of 15 residues. CDR1 and CDR2 from the germline V gene are MNHEY and SMNVEV (reference sequence). V trimming: 0 bases; J trimming: 6 bases; junction bases outside the gene matches: 4. Profiling relied on immunoSEQ multiplex PCR, and the TCRdb table lists in-frame clones only, not all of them. The sample shows about 21,000 clones, around 89% of them seen only once. The receptor was isolated from a man between 65 and 85 years old with active COVID-19. Sequencing was performed on peripheral blood. The chain links TRBV27 to TRBJ1-4; 7 bases align to TRBD1. The CDR3 DNA reads TGTGCCAGCAGTTTATCTACAGGGGTGTATGAAAAACTGTTTTTT. Residues: CASSLSTGVYEKLFF.